This is a list of T cell receptor beta chains from one sample in a study of CD4+ T cells in melanoma. The method was immunoSEQ multiplex PCR; TCRdb's version includes in-frame clones alone and lacks a portion of them. This sample has some 9,500 clones, with around 70% found just once. Sequenced input: cells from a culture (not recorded whether cultured in vitro). The receptors were sampled from a human donor with melanoma. Each CDR3 is given with its conserved first and last residue. D genes are given only for firm matches. Not every row has a clone size; where given, it reads once, few, many or a size class.

V	J	D	size	CDR3	DNA
TRBV9	TRBJ1-3	.	.	CASSADSSGNTIYF	TGTGCCAGCAGCGCAGACAGCTCTGGAAACACCATATATTTT
TRBV7-9	TRBJ1-1	.	.	CASSTTSRGANTEAFF	TGTGCCAGCAGCACTACCTCCCGAGGGGCGAACACTGAAGCTTTCTTT
TRBV9	TRBJ1-2	.	.	CASSVALTDYGYTF	TGTGCCAGCAGCGTAGCTTTGACGGACTATGGCTACACCTTC
TRBV29-1	TRBJ1-1	.	few	CSVTRDQHTEAFF	TGCAGCGTTACCCGGGACCAACACACTGAAGCTTTCTTT
TRBV27	TRBJ1-6	.	few	CASREMWSPLHF	TGTGCCAGCAGGGAGATGTGGTCACCCCTCCACTTT
TRBV2	TRBJ2-5	.	few	CASRTLDGDQETQYF	TGTGCCAGCAGGACCCTGGACGGTGATCAAGAGACCCAGTACTTC
TRBV5-1	TRBJ2-7	TRBD1	.	CASSFGQGEQYF	TGCGCCAGCAGCTTCGGACAGGGTGAGCAGTACTTC
TRBV27	TRBJ1-5	TRBD1	.	CASSLGRGPYQPQHF	TGTGCCAGCAGTTTAGGCAGGGGGCCCTATCAGCCCCAGCATTTT
TRBV11-2	TRBJ2-5	.	.	CASSPGQYETQYF	TGTGCCAGCAGCCCTGGACAGTATGAGACCCAGTACTTC
TRBV11-2	TRBJ1-2	TRBD1	.	CASSLRGQGAPNYGYTF	TGTGCCAGCAGCTTGAGGGGACAGGGGGCGCCCAACTATGGCTACACCTTC
TRBV4-1	TRBJ2-6	.	once	CASRAGHLVPSSGANVLTF	TGCGCCAGCCGCGCGGGACACCTAGTACCCTCCTCTGGGGCCAACGTCCTGACTTTC
TRBV27	TRBJ1-2	.	.	CASSLGGYYTF	TGTGCCAGCAGTTTAGGAGGGTACTACACCTTC
TRBV5-1	TRBJ2-3	.	.	CASSFSGELNTQYF	TGCGCCAGCAGCTTTAGTGGGGAACTAAATACGCAGTATTTT
TRBV9	TRBJ2-3	TRBD2	.	CASSVSGGGAMVDTQYF	TGTGCCAGCAGCGTATCGGGCGGGGGGGCAATGGTAGATACGCAGTATTTT
TRBV7-3	TRBJ2-3	TRBD2	.	CASSDTGGPTDTQYF	TGTGCCAGCAGCGATACGGGGGGACCCACAGATACGCAGTATTTT
TRBV7-9	TRBJ1-4	TRBD1	once	CASSHPRGQGATNEKLFF	TGTGCCAGCAGCCACCCTCGGGGACAGGGGGCAACTAATGAAAAACTGTTTTTT
TRBV7-8	TRBJ2-2	.	.	CASSQTTLGTGELFF	TGTGCCAGCAGCCAAACTACTCTGGGGACCGGGGAGCTGTTTTTT
TRBV28	TRBJ2-7	.	few	CASSRGGSYEQYF	TGTGCCAGCAGCCGCGGAGGGTCCTACGAGCAGTACTTC
TRBV19	TRBJ1-5	.	.	CASRTEGNQPQHF	TGTGCCAGTAGGACAGAAGGCAATCAGCCCCAGCATTTT
TRBV15	TRBJ2-1	.	.	CAANLGGHNEQFF	TGTGCCGCGAATCTGGGGGGGCACAATGAGCAGTTCTTC
TRBV19	TRBJ1-6	.	.	CASSMIPRSAEETNSPLHF	TGTGCCAGTAGTATGATCCCGCGGTCGGCAGAAGAGACTAATTCACCCCTCCACTTT
TRBV18	TRBJ1-2	TRBD1	.	CASSPPGTALYGYTF	TGTGCCAGCTCACCCCCCGGGACAGCGCTCTATGGCTACACCTTC
TRBV4-1	TRBJ2-3	.	.	CASSQFTGIGTDTQYF	TGCGCCAGCAGCCAGTTTACAGGGATTGGCACAGATACGCAGTATTTT
TRBV15	TRBJ2-2	.	.	CATSLTAGSGELFF	TGTGCCACCAGCCTCACGGCAGGGTCCGGGGAGCTGTTTTTT
TRBV18	TRBJ2-7	.	.	CASSQGVSSYEQYF	TGTGCCAGCTCACAGGGAGTCAGCTCCTACGAGCAGTACTTC